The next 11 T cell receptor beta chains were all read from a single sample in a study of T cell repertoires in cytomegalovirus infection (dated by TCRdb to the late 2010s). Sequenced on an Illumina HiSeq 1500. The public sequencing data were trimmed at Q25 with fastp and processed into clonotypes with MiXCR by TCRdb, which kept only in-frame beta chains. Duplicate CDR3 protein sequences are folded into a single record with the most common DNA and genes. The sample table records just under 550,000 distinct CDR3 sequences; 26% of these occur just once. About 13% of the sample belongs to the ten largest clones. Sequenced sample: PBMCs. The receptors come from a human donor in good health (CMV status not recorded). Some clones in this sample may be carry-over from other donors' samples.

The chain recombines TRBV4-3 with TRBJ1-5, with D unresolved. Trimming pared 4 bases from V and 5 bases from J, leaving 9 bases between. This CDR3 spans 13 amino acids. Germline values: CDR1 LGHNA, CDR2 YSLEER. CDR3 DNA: TGCGCCAGCAGCCGCGCATTGGATCAGCCCCAGCATTTT. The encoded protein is CASSRALDQPQHF.

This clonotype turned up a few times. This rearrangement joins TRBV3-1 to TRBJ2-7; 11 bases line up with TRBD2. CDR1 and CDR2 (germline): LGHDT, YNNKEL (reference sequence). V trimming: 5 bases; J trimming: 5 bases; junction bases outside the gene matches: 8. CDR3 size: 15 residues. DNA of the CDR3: TGTGCCAGCAGCGCGCGTAGCGGGAGGGCCGACGAGCAGTACTTC. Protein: CASSARSGRADEQYF.

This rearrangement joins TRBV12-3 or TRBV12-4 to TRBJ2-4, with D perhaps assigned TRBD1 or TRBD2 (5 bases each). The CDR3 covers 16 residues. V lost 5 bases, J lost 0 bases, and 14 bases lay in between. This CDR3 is CASSRDGSLAKNIQYF. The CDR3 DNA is TGTGCCAGCAGTCGGGACGGTTCTCTAGCCAAAAACATTCAGTACTTC.

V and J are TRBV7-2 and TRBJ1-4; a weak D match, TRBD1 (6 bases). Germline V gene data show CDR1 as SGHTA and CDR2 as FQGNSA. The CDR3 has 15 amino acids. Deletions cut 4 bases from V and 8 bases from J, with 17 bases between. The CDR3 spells CASSSPSGVREKLFF. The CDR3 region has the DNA TGTGCCAGCAGCTCCCCGTCAGGGGTTCGGGAAAAACTGTTTTTT.

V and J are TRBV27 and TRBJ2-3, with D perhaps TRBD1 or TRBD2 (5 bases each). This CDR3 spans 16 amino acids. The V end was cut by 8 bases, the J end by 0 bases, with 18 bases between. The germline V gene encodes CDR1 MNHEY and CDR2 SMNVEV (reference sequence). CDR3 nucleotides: TGTGCCAGCCCCGGGGCGCTTTTCACTAGCACAGATACGCAGTATTTT. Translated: CASPGALFTSTDTQYF.

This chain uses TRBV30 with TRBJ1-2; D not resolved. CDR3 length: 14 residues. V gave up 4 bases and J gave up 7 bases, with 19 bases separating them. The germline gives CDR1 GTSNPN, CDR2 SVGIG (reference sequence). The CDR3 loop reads CAWTEGRIVGGYTF. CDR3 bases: TGTGCCTGGACAGAGGGCAGGATTGTGGGTGGCTACACCTTC.

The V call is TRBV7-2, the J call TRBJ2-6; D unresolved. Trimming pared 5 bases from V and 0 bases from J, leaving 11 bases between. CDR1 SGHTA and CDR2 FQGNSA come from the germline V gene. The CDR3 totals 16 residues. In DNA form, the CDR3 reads TGTGCCAGCAGCCCACGGAGAGCCTCTGGGGCCAACGTCCTGACTTTC. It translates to CASSPRRASGANVLTF.

CDR3: CASGPGISTQYNEQFF. CDR3 nucleotides: TGTGCTAGTGGACCCGGGATTTCGACTCAGTACAATGAGCAGTTCTTC. The V gene is TRBV12-5, the J gene TRBJ2-1, with D tentatively TRBD2 (5 bases). The V gene lost 6 bases and the J gene lost 4 bases, with 19 bases spanning the gap. Germline CDR1 LGHNT, CDR2 FRNRAP. CDR3 length: 16 amino acids.

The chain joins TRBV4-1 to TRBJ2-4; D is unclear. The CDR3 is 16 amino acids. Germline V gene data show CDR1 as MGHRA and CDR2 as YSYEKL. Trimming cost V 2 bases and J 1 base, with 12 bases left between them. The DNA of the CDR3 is TGCGCCAGCAGCCAAACCGGAAATGGGGCCAAAAACATTCAGTACTTC. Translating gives CASSQTGNGAKNIQYF.

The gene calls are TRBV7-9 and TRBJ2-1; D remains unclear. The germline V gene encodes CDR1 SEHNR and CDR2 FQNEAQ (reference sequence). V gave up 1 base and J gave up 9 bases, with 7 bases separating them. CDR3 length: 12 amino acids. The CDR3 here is CASSLVSAEQFF. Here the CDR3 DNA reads TGTGCCAGCAGCTTAGTATCGGCTGAGCAGTTCTTC.

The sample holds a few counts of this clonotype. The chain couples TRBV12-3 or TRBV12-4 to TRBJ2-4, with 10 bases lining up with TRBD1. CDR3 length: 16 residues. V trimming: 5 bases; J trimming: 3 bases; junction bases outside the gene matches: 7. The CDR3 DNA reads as TGTGCCAGCAGTCTCGGACAGGGGGAGGTCAAAAACATTCAGTACTTC. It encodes CASSLGQGEVKNIQYF.